The sequence of this T cell receptor beta chain was determined in a study of blood T cell repertoires in COVID-19. Study-wide context: Sites in the United States, Italy and Spain provided acute and convalescent COVID-19 samples. Sample material is recorded as cDNA or gDNA derived from T cells, B-cell-depleted T cells, or PBMCs.

The table came from immunoSEQ multiplex PCR; TCRdb's copy has only in-frame clones and leaves some out. The sample contains around 470,000 clones, 89% of which appear only once. Followed longitudinally, the Seattle patients had been enrolled during active infection. Per the germline V gene, CDR1 is SEHNR and CDR2 is FQNEAQ (reference sequence). This CDR3 has 12 amino acids. Trimming left V 4 bases short and J 6 bases short, with 9 bases between. The sequence was collected from a man younger than 35 with COVID-19, enrolled during active disease. Sequences were obtained from peripheral blood. The rearrangement joins TRBV7-9 to TRBJ1-1; D gene ambiguous. The DNA of the CDR3 is TGTGCCAGCAGCTACGTCGCAGCTGAAGCTTTCTTT. Residues: CASSYVAAEAFF.